These T cell receptor beta chains were read from a single sample in a study of blood T cell repertoires in COVID-19. Assay: immunoSEQ multiplex PCR; the TCRdb copy retains only in-frame clones and omits some. Here the sample spans hundreds of thousands of clones, about nine tenths being singletons. The sequenced sample consisted of peripheral blood. All receptors derive from a man aged 18 to 30 with active or convalescent COVID-19. The CDR3 runs from the conserved cysteine through the conserved F or W. A D gene is named only where the DNA matches it firmly. Some rows mark clone size as missing; the rest say once, few, many or name a class of expanded clone.

-	TRBV5-1	TRBJ2-1	TRBD2	CASREAGEGNEQFF	TGCGCCAGCAGGGAAGCGGGGGAGGGAAATGAGCAGTTCTTC
-	TRBV6-5	TRBJ2-7	-	CASSLVRNEQYF	TGTGCCAGCAGCCTGGTGCGTAACGAGCAGTACTTC
-	TRBV15	TRBJ2-2	-	CATSWEGSGELFF	TGTGCCACCAGCTGGGAAGGGAGCGGGGAGCTGTTTTTT
-	TRBV28	TRBJ1-5	-	CASGLTGNRNQPQHF	TGTGCCAGCGGCCTAACAGGGAATCGGAATCAGCCCCAGCATTTT
once	TRBV11-2	TRBJ2-2	-	CASSFSTTGELFF	TGTGCCAGCAGCTTTAGTACCACCGGGGAGCTGTTTTTT
-	TRBV19	TRBJ1-4	-	CASSRYGSRFGKLFF	TGTGCCAGTAGTAGATACGGGTCCCGGTTTGGAAAACTGTTTTTT
-	TRBV20-1	TRBJ1-6	-	CSASYNSYNSPLHF	TGCAGTGCTAGTTACAACTCCTATAATTCACCCCTCCACTTT
-	TRBV21-1	TRBJ1-3	-	CASTQGRGAFGNTIYF	TGTGCCAGCACCCAAGGGCGGGGGGCTTTTGGAAACACCATATATTTT
-	TRBV18	TRBJ1-1	TRBD1	CASHRGEGTEAFF	TGTGCCAGCCACAGGGGAGAAGGAACTGAAGCTTTCTTT
-	TRBV5-1	TRBJ2-1	TRBD2	CASSHRLAATNEQFF	TGCGCCAGCAGCCACCGACTAGCGGCCACCAATGAGCAGTTCTTC
-	TRBV27	TRBJ2-7	TRBD2	CASSGGEPLYYEQYF	TGTGCCAGCAGTGGGGGGGAGCCCCTCTATTACGAGCAGTACTTC
-	TRBV11-2	TRBJ2-1	TRBD2	CASSSGLAGDSSYNEQFF	TGTGCCAGCAGCTCGGGACTAGCGGGAGATAGCTCCTACAATGAGCAGTTCTTC
-	TRBV24-1	TRBJ2-1	-	CATSSQGTGGRSYNEQFF	TGTGCCACCAGTTCTCAGGGCACGGGCGGCCGCTCCTACAATGAGCAGTTCTTC
-	TRBV27	TRBJ1-1	-	CASSLLGDTEAFF	TGTGCCAGCAGTTTATTAGGGGACACTGAAGCTTTCTTT
-	TRBV12-3/TRBV12-4	TRBJ1-1	TRBD1	CASRRQGYTEAFF	TGTGCCAGCAGAAGACAGGGTTACACTGAAGCTTTCTTT
-	TRBV5-1	TRBJ2-3	TRBD2	CASSLALAGGPGTDTQYF	TGCGCCAGCAGCTTAGCGTTAGCGGGGGGACCGGGCACAGATACGCAGTATTTT
few	TRBV5-1	TRBJ2-7	-	CASSLVQGYEQYF	TGCGCCAGCAGCTTGGTCCAGGGCTACGAGCAGTACTTC
-	TRBV27	TRBJ2-1	-	CASRFPGGLSDEQFF	TGTGCCAGCAGATTCCCGGGGGGCCTCTCTGATGAGCAGTTCTTC
-	TRBV18	TRBJ2-3	-	CASSPLSSGTDTQYF	TGTGCCAGCTCGCCTCTATCTTCCGGCACAGATACGCAGTATTTT
-	TRBV4-3	TRBJ2-6	TRBD1	CASSQDGPGGLGANVLTF	TGCGCCAGCAGCCAAGATGGGCCAGGGGGCCTTGGGGCCAACGTCCTGACTTTC
-	TRBV5-1	TRBJ2-3	-	CASSLEFTGYYTDTQYF	TGCGCCAGCAGCTTGGAGTTTACAGGGTACTACACAGATACGCAGTATTTT
-	TRBV19	TRBJ2-2	TRBD1	CASTGDRENTGELFF	TGTGCCAGTACTGGGGACAGGGAAAACACCGGGGAGCTGTTTTTT
few	TRBV2	TRBJ2-1	TRBD2	CASRSTSGEYNEQFF	TGTGCCAGCAGGTCGACTAGCGGAGAATACAATGAGCAGTTCTTC
once	TRBV21-1	TRBJ2-1	-	CASYYVGLVKYEQFF	TGTGCCAGCTATTACGTAGGACTAGTCAAGTATGAGCAGTTCTTC
-	TRBV2	TRBJ1-1	-	CASRGGVTEAFF	TGTGCCAGCCGGGGAGGGGTTACTGAAGCTTTCTTT
-	TRBV28	TRBJ2-7	TRBD2	CASTPSGSGYEQYF	TGTGCCAGCACTCCCAGCGGGAGTGGGTACGAGCAGTACTTC
once	TRBV11-2	TRBJ2-7	-	CASSSTEENSYEQYF	TGTGCCAGCAGCTCGACAGAGGAAAACTCCTACGAGCAGTACTTC
-	TRBV9	TRBJ2-7	-	CASSPIPGRDRNEQYF	TGTGCCAGCAGTCCAATCCCCGGTCGGGATAGAAACGAGCAGTACTTC
-	TRBV2	TRBJ2-7	-	CASTRSIYEQYF	TGTGCCAGCACACGAAGCATCTACGAGCAGTACTTC
-	TRBV28	TRBJ2-3	-	CASSRRGPRPTDTQYF	TGTGCCAGCAGTAGGAGGGGGCCCCGTCCCACAGATACGCAGTATTTT
-	TRBV6-6	TRBJ1-1	-	CASSISGTEAFF	TGTGCCAGCAGTATATCCGGCACTGAAGCTTTCTTT
-	TRBV6-2/TRBV6-3	TRBJ1-1	-	CASSLRVSTEAFF	TGTGCCAGCAGTTTGCGGGTAAGCACTGAAGCTTTCTTT
-	TRBV28	TRBJ2-3	TRBD2	CASSSRDYPSTDTQYF	TGTGCCAGCAGTTCCCGGGACTACCCTAGCACAGATACGCAGTATTTT
-	TRBV2	TRBJ2-5	-	CASSEADRLQETQYF	TGTGCCAGCAGTGAAGCCGACAGACTCCAAGAGACCCAGTACTTC
once	TRBV10-2	TRBJ2-3	TRBD2	CASTFRGGTDTQYF	TGCGCCAGCACATTCCGGGGGGGCACAGATACGCAGTATTTT
-	TRBV6-5	TRBJ2-3	TRBD2	CASRGLAGATDTQYF	TGTGCCAGCAGGGGACTAGCGGGAGCCACAGATACGCAGTATTTT
-	TRBV10-3	TRBJ2-6	-	CAVSDSSGANVLTF	TGTGCCGTCTCGGACAGCTCTGGGGCCAACGTCCTGACTTTC
once	TRBV5-6	TRBJ1-4	-	CASSLLLGGNEKLFF	TGTGCCAGCAGCTTGTTGCTGGGAGGGAATGAAAAACTGTTTTTT
-	TRBV25-1	TRBJ1-2	-	CASSDGRRGHGYTF	TGTGCCAGCAGTGACGGCCGCAGAGGGCATGGCTACACCTTC
-	TRBV15	TRBJ2-1	TRBD1	CATSYGQGSSYNEQFF	TGTGCCACCAGCTACGGACAGGGGAGCTCCTACAATGAGCAGTTCTTC
few	TRBV7-8	TRBJ2-5	TRBD2	CASRTSGGETQYF	TGTGCCAGCAGGACCTCGGGGGGAGAGACCCAGTACTTC
-	TRBV24-1	TRBJ2-3	-	CATSDLTVKYF	TGTGCCACCAGTGATTTAACAGTAAAGTATTTT
-	TRBV27	TRBJ1-1	TRBD1	CASSLLGGGITEAFF	TGTGCCAGCAGTTTATTAGGGGGCGGAATCACTGAAGCTTTCTTT
once	TRBV9	TRBJ1-2	-	CASSATGQGNYGYTF	TGTGCCAGCAGCGCCACAGGCCAGGGTAACTATGGCTACACCTTC
-	TRBV28	TRBJ1-2	-	CASSSPPRQEHGYTF	TGTGCCAGCAGTTCCCCCCCCCGACAGGAGCATGGCTACACCTTC
-	TRBV7-2	TRBJ1-2	TRBD1	CASSPTGRYGYTF	TGTGCCAGCAGTCCGACAGGGAGGTATGGCTACACCTTC
-	TRBV27	TRBJ1-6	-	CASGRGDYSPLHF	TGTGCCAGCGGCAGGGGCGATTATTCACCCCTCCACTTT
-	TRBV7-2	TRBJ1-6	-	CASSLAWGQGSPLHF	TGTGCCAGCAGCTTAGCTTGGGGGCAGGGTTCACCCCTCCACTTT
few	TRBV6-5	TRBJ1-2	-	CASSLRSNYGYTF	TGTGCCAGCAGTCTCAGGTCTAACTATGGCTACACCTTC
-	TRBV11-2	TRBJ2-1	-	CASSQEGNSYNEQFF	TGTGCCAGCAGCCAAGAGGGTAACTCCTACAATGAGCAGTTCTTC
-	TRBV2	TRBJ2-7	TRBD2	CASSGLVSAEQYF	TGTGCCAGCAGCGGACTAGTTTCCGCCGAGCAGTACTTC
-	TRBV7-8	TRBJ2-3	TRBD2	CASSLTGGADTQYF	TGTGCCAGCAGCTTAACGGGAGGGGCAGATACGCAGTATTTT
-	TRBV3-1/TRBV3-2	TRBJ1-6	TRBD1	CASSQERTGANSPLHF	TGTGCCAGCAGCCAAGAGAGGACAGGGGCTAATTCACCCCTCCACTTT
few	TRBV7-9	TRBJ2-7	-	CASSLSGTTYEQYF	TGTGCCAGCAGCCTCTCCGGGACAACCTACGAGCAGTACTTC